This T cell receptor beta chain derives from a study of Ad26.COV2.S vaccination and SARS-CoV-2 variants (dated by TCRdb to the early 2020s). As for the study more broadly: Vaccine-arm donors were drawn from COV1001, a multicentre, randomized, double-blind, placebo-controlled phase I-IIa trial of Ad26.COV2.S in healthy adults. Trial participants were randomized into five groups of five: low-dose or high-dose Ad26.COV2.S given once or twice, or placebo on both occasions. The TCR-sequenced set comprised about 32 samples: around 20 Ad26.COV2.S vaccine recipients, 5 placebo recipients and 8 SARS-CoV-2 convalescent individuals. Ad26.COV2.S was given intramuscularly at 5x10^10 or 1x10^11 viral particles, as a single shot or as two shots 56 days apart. Investigators did not know the trial group allocation while performing experiments and assessing outcomes. TCRbeta repertoire sequencing served as the tool for gauging how specific and how broad the SARS-CoV-2-reactive T cell receptors were following Ad26.COV2.S vaccination. Broader findings and caveats from the paper: According to the authors, total T cell responses may have been underestimated by the TCR breadth and depth analyses. After vaccination, spike-specific CD8+ and CD4+ T cell responses were reported to show substantial breadth. Vaccine and placebo recipients had similar non-spike TCR breadth, a finding consistent with the vaccine containing only spike. Ad26.COV2.S recipients had higher spike-specific TCR breadth than placebo recipients (P = 0.0014). The study lacked the statistical power to compare responses across vaccine doses or regimens.

TCRbeta CDR3 regions were sequenced with the immunoSEQ Assay. After extraction, genomic DNA underwent amplification by bias-controlled multiplex PCR, followed by high-throughput sequencing. In the authors' own workflow: Collapsing and filtering of sequences were performed to quantify the absolute abundance of each unique TCRbeta CDR3 region. T cell fraction was estimated by normalization of TCRbeta template counts to usable DNA, with usable DNA being measured through amplification of reference genes present in all nucleated cells. Repertoire TCRs were annotated as SARS-CoV-2-specific when V gene, CDR3 amino acid sequence and J gene were exactly matched to a known reactive TCR set. MIRA supplied the reference SARS-CoV-2 TCR set, which was filtered for enrichment in COVID-19-positive ImmuneCODE repertoires so that public or cross-reactive TCRs were removed. Drawing on the MIRA antigens, annotated TCRs were analysed further at the level of specific ORF or position within ORF. Breadth was defined as the number of annotated unique rearrangements divided by the total number of unique productive rearrangements, and depth was defined as the summed frequency of the annotated unique rearrangements. Two-sided Wilcoxon rank-sum tests were used to compare TCR breadth between groups. TCRdb obtained this table from immuneACCESS and retained in-frame rearrangements with V and J assigned. These tables miss some clones; where compared with another copy, unresolved V genes account for less than half of the shortfall, and the remainder is unexplained. D and trimming come from the DNA, and the V and J calls and clone size come from that table. Here the sample has hundreds of thousands of clones; roughly nine tenths occur a single time. Around 1.5% of the sample is taken by the ten largest.

This specimen's treatment or condition label, interpreted: some 19 received Ad26.COV2.S at low or high dose, single or two shots; 5 received placebo; per-sample allocation not given. For vaccine and placebo recipients, repertoires were sequenced using samples collected on day 63 after the first injection. Between 29 July and 7 August 2020, Cohort 1b enrolled about two dozen adults aged 18-55 years at one site in Boston, USA. Ad26.COV2.S was a replication-incompetent adenovirus type 26 vector expressing a prefusion-stabilized SARS-CoV-2 spike protein from the original Wuhan strain. A note on this clone: This clone's antigen is unknown. Within one base of it there is no much larger clone, and no base qualities were kept.

For this chain, trimming is 6 bases at the V end and 0 bases at the J end, and the number of junction bases without a gene match is 1. From the germline V gene, CDR1 is MNHEY and CDR2 is SVGAGI. The CDR3 covers 13 residues, taking in both the cysteine and the phenylalanine. Of the read, only the CDR3 DNA is kept; its 39 bases are in frame from base 1. The source was peripheral blood, collected in a trial of Ad26.COV2.S vaccine versus placebo. The receptor's source is a person aged 18-65 years who received the Ad26.COV2.S COVID-19 vaccine or a placebo. This chain joins TRBV6-5 to TRBJ1-2; the junction holds 7 bases that match TRBD1. The DNA sequence is TGTGCCAGCAGAACAGGGGCTAACTATGGCTACACCTTC. Translated, this is CASRTGANYGYTF.